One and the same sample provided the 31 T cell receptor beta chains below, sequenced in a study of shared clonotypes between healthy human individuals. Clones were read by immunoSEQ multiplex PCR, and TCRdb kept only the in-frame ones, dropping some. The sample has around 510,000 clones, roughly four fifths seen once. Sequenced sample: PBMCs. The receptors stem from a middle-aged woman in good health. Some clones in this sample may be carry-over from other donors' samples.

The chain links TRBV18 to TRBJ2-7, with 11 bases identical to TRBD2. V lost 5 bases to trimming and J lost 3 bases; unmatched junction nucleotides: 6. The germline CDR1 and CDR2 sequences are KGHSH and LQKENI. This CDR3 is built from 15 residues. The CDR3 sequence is CASSKGLAEIYEQYF. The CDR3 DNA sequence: TGTGCCAGCTCAAAGGGACTAGCGGAGATCTACGAGCAGTACTTC.

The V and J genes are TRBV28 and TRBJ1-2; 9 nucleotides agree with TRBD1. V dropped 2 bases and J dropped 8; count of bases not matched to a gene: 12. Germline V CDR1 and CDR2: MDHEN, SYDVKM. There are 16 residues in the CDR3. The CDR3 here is CASSLALTGGIGGYTF. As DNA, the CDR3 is TGTGCCAGCAGTTTAGCCCTGACAGGGGGAATTGGCGGCTACACCTTC.

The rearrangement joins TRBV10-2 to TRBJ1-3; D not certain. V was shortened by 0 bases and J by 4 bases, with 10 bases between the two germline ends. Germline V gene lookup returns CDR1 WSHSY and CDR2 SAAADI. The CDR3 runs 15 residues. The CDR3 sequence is CASSESIGRGNTIYF. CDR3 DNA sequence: TGCGCCAGCAGTGAGTCGATCGGCAGGGGAAACACCATATATTTT.

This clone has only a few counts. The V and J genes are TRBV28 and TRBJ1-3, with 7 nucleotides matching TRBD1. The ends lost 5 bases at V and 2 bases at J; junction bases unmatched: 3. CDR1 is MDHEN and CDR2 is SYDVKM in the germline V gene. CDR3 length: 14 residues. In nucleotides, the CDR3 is TGTGCCAGCAGTCGACAGGGCCCTGGAAACACCATATATTTT. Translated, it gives CASSRQGPGNTIYF.

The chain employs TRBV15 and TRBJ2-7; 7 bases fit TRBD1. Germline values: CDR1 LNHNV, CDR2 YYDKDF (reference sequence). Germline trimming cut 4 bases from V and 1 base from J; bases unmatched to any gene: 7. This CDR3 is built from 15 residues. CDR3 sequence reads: CATSTRDRGSYEQYF. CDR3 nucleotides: TGTGCCACCAGCACACGGGACAGAGGTTCCTACGAGCAGTACTTC.

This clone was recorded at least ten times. Here the CDR3 reads CASRRQGAPEAFF. CDR3 coding DNA: TGTGCCAGCAGAAGACAGGGGGCGCCTGAAGCTTTCTTT. J is TRBJ1-1 and V is TRBV2; 10 nucleotides agree with TRBD1. J gave up 6 bases and V 6 bases, and 4 bases lay outside the gene matches. CDR3 size: 13 residues. Germline CDR1 is SNHLY and CDR2 is FYNNEI.

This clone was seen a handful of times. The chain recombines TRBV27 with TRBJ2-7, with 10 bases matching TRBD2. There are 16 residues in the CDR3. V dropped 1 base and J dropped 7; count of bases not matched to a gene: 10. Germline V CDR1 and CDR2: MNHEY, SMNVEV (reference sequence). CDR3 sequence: CASSLYRLAGVEEQYF. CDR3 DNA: TGTGCCAGCAGTTTATACCGGCTAGCGGGAGTAGAGGAGCAGTACTTC.

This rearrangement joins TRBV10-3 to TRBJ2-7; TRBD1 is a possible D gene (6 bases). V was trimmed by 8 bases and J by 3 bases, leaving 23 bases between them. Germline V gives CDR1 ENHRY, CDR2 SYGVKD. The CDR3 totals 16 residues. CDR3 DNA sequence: TGTGCCATCTCTTTGAAGGGGACACCCGATCACTACGAGCAGTACTTC. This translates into CAISLKGTPDHYEQYF.

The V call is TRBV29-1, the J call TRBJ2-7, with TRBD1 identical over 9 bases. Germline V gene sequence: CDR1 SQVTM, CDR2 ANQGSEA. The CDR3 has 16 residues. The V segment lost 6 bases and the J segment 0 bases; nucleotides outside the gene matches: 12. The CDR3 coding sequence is TGCAGCGTCGGGCACGGCACAGGGGGCGGCTCCTACGAGCAGTACTTC. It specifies CSVGHGTGGGSYEQYF.

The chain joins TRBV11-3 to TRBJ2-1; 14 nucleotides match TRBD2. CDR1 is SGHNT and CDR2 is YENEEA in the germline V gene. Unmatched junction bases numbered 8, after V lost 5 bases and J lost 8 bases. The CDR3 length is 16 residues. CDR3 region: CASSPGLAGVRDEQFF. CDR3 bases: TGTGCCAGCAGCCCGGGACTAGCGGGAGTTCGAGATGAGCAGTTCTTC.

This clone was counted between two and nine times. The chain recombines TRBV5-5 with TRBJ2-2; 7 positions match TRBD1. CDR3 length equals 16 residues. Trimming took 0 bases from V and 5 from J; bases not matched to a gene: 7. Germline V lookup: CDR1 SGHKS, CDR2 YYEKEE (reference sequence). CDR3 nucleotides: TGTGCCAGCAGCTTGGGGGACAGAGTCGCGACCGGGGAGCTGTTTTTT. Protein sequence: CASSLGDRVATGELFF.

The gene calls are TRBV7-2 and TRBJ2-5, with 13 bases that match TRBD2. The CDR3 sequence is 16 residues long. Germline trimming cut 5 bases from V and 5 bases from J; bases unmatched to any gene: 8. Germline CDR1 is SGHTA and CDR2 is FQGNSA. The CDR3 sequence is CASSTRLAGGGETQYF. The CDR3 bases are TGTGCCAGCAGCACTAGACTAGCGGGAGGAGGTGAGACCCAGTACTTC. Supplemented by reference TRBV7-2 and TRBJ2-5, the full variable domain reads GAGVSQSPSNKVTEKGKDVELRCDPISGHTALYWYRQSLGQGLEFLIYFQGNSAPDKSGLPSDRFSAERTGGSVSTLTIQRTQQEDSAVYLCASSTRLAGGGETQYFGPGTRLLVL.

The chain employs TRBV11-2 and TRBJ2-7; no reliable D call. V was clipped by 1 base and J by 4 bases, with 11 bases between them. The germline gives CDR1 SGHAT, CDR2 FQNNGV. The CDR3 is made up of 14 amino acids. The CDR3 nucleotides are TGTGCCAGCAGCTTAGGCCTCTCTATGTACGAGCAGTACTTC. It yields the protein CASSLGLSMYEQYF.

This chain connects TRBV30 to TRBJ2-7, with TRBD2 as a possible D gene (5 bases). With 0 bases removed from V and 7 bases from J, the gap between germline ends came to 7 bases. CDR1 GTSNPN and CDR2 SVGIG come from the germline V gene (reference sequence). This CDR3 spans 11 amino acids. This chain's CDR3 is CAWSVPGEQYF. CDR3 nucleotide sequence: TGTGCCTGGAGTGTCCCGGGGGAGCAGTACTTC.

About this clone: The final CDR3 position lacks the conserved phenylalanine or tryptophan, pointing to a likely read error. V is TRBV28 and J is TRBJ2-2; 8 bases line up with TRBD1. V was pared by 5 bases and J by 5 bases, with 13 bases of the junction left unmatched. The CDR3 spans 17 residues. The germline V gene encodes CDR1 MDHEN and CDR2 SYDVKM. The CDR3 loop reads CASSRAWRRGQTGELFS. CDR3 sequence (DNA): TGTGCCAGCAGTAGGGCCTGGCGCAGGGGGCAAACCGGGGAGCTGTTTTCT.

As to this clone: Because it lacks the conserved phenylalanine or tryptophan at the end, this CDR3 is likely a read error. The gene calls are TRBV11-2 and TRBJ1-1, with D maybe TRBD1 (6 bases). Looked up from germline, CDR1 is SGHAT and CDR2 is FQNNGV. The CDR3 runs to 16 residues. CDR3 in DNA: TGTGCCAGCAGCCCCTACAGGGAGTCCCCGAACACTGAGGCTTTCTCT. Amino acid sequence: CASSPYRESPNTEAFS.

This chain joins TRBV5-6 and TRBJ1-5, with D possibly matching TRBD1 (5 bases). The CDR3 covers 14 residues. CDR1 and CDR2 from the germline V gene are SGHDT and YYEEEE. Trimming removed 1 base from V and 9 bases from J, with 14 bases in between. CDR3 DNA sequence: TGTGCCAGCAGCTTGAAACCGACAGTTTTGCCCCAGCATTTT. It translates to CASSLKPTVLPQHF.

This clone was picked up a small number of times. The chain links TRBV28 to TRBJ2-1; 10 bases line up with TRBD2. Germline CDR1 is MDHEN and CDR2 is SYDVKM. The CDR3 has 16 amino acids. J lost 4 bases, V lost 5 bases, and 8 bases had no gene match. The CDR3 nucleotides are TGTGCCAGCAGTCCTCAGGGACTAGCGAAGTACAATGAGCAGTTCTTC. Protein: CASSPQGLAKYNEQFF.

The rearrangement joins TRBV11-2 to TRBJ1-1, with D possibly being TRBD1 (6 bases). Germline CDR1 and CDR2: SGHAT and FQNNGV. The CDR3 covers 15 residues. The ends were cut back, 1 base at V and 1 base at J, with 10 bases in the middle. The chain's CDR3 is CASSLGGGANTEAFF. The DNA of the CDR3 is TGTGCCAGCAGCTTAGGAGGGGGGGCGAACACTGAAGCTTTCTTT.

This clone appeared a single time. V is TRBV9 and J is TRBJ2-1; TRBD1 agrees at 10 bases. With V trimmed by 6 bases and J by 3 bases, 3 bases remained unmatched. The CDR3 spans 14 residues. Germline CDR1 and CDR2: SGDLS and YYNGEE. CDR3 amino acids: CASTDRGNYNEQFF. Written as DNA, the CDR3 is TGTGCCAGCACGGACAGGGGGAACTACAATGAGCAGTTCTTC. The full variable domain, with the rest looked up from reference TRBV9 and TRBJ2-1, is DSGVTQTPKHLITATGQRVTLRCSPRSGDLSVYWYQQSLDQGLQFLIQYYNGEERAKGNILERFSAQQFPDLHSELNLSSLELGDSALYFCASTDRGNYNEQFFGPGTRLTVL.

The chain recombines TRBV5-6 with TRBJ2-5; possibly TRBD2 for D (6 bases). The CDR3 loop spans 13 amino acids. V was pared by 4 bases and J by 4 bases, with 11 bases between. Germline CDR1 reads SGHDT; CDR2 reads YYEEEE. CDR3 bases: TGTGCCAGCAGCCATACCGGGGGAGAGACCCAGTACTTC. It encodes CASSHTGGETQYF.

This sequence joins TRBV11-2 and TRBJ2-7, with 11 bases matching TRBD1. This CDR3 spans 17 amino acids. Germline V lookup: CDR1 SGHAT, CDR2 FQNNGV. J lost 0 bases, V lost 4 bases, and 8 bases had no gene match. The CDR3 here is CASSSLRGQGDSYEQYF. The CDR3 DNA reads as TGTGCCAGCAGCTCCCTGCGGGGACAGGGGGACTCCTACGAGCAGTACTTC.

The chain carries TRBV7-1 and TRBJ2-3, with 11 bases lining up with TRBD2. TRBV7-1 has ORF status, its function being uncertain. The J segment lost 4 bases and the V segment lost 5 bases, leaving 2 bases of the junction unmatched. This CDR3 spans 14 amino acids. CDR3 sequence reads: CASSISGRADTQYF. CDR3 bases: TGTGCCAGCAGCATTAGCGGGAGGGCAGATACGCAGTATTTT.

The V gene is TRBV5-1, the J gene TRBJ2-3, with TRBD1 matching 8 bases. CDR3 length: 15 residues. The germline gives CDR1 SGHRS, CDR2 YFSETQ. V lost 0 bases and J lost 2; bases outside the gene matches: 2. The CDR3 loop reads CASSLETGDTDTQYF. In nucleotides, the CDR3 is TGCGCCAGCAGCTTGGAGACAGGGGACACAGATACGCAGTATTTT.

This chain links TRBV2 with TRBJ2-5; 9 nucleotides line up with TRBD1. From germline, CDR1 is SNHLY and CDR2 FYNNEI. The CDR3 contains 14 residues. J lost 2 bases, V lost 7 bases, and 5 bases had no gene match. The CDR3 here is CASMGDRAQETQYF. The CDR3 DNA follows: TGTGCCAGCATGGGGGACAGGGCACAAGAGACCCAGTACTTC.

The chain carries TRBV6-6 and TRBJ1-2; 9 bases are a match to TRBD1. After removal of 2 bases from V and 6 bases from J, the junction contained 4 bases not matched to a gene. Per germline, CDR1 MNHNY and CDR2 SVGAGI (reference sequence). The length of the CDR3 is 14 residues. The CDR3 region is CASSYLTGGHGYTF. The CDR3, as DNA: TGTGCCAGCAGTTACCTGACAGGGGGTCATGGCTACACCTTC.

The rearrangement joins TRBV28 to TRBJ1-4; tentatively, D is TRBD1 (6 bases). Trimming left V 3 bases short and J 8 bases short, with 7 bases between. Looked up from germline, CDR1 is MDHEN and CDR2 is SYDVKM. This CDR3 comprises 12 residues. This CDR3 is CASSFTGEKLFF. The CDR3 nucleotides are TGTGCCAGCAGTTTCACAGGGGAAAAACTGTTTTTT.

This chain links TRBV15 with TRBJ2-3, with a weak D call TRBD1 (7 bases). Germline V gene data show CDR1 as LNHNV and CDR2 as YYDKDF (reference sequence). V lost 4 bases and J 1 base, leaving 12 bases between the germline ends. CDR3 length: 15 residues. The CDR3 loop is CATSKGGQGTDTQYF. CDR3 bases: TGTGCCACCAGCAAGGGAGGACAGGGCACAGATACGCAGTATTTT.

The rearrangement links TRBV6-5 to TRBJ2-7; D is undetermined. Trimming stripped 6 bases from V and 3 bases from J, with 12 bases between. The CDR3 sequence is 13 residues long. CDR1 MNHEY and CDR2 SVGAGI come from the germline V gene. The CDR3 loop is CASSPGRFYEQYF. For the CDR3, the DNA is TGTGCCAGCAGCCCGGGCCGTTTCTACGAGCAGTACTTC.

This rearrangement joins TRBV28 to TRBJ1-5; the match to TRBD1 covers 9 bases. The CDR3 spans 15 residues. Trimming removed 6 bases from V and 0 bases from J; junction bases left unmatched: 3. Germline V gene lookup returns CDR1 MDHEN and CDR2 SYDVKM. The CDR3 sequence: CASSGDRASNQPQHF. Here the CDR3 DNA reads TGTGCCAGCAGCGGGGACAGGGCTAGCAATCAGCCCCAGCATTTT.

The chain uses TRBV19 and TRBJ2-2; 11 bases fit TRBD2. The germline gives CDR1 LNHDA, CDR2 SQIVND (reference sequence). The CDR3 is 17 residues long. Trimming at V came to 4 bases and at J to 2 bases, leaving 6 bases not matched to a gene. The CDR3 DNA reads TGTGCCAGTAGTAAAGCCAGACTAGCGGGAAACACCGGGGAGCTGTTTTTT. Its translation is CASSKARLAGNTGELFF.